The following is a T cell receptor beta chain sequence with its context. Its target is unknown. This record comes from a study of shared clonotypes between healthy human individuals. Notes on the study in general: It was only blood that was sampled, and tissue repertoires likely differ.

The V and J ends lost 2 bases and 8 bases respectively, with 18 bases between them. CDR1 is SGHTA and CDR2 is FQGNSA in the germline V gene. This CDR3 has 15 amino acids. Ten immunoSEQ deep assay plates were used to sequence unsorted PBMC DNA. TCRdb keeps only in-frame clones here, not all; method: immunoSEQ multiplex PCR. Here the sample spans about 460,000 clones, approximately 71% being singletons. Every donor, a Caucasian adult, lived in Nashville, Tennessee. The sample was PBMCs. The rearrangement uses TRBV7-2 and TRBJ1-1, with D perhaps matching TRBD1 (5 bases). The sequence was collected from a woman between 35 and 50 years old in good health. Some clones in this sample may be carry-over from other donors' samples. The CDR3 here is CASSLSLRVGGEAFF. The CDR3 DNA reads TGTGCCAGCAGCTTATCATTGCGGGTGGGGGGAGAAGCTTTCTTT.